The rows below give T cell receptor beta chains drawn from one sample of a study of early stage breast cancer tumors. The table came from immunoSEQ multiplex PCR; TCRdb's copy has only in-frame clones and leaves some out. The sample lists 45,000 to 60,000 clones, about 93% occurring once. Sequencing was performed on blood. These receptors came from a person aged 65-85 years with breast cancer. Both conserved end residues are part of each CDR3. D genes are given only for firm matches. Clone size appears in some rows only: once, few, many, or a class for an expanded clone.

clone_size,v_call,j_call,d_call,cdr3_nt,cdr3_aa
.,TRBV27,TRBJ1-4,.,TGTGCCAGCAGTTTAACCGGGGTTAATGAAAAACTGTTTTTT,CASSLTGVNEKLFF
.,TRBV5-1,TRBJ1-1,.,TGCGCCAGCAGCTTGAGTCAGTCAGGGCGAGGAAGCACTGAAGCTTTCTTT,CASSLSQSGRGSTEAFF
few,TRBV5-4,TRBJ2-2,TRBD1,TGTGCCAGCAGCGCGGACAGGGGAAGTTTCACCGGGGAGCTGTTTTTT,CASSADRGSFTGELFF
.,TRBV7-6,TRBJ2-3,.,TGTGCCAGCAGCTTAAACTCTATAGATACGCAGTATTTT,CASSLNSIDTQYF
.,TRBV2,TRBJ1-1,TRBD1,TGTGCCAGCAGCGTACAGGGGGCCGGGAGCACTGAAGCTTTCTTT,CASSVQGAGSTEAFF
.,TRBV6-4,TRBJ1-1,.,TGTGCCAGCAGTGATAATCGCCGCGGTGAAGCTTTCTTT,CASSDNRRGEAFF
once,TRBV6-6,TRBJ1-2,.,TGTGCCAGCGGCGATTACAGGGTCACCTATGGCTACACCTTC,CASGDYRVTYGYTF
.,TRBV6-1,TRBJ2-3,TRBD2,TGTGCCAGCAGCATCCTAGCGGGAACCGATACGCAGTATTTT,CASSILAGTDTQYF
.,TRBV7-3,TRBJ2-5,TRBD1,TGTGCCAGCAGCCGCACAGGGGGCCAACAAGAGACCCAGTACTTC,CASSRTGGQQETQYF
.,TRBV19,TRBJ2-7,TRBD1,TGTGCCAGTAGTATACAGGGGGTGCAGTACTTC,CASSIQGVQYF
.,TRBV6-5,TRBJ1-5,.,TGTGCCAGCTACGGGGGTACGGGTCAGCCCCAGCATTTT,CASYGGTGQPQHF
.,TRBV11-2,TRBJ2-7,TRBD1,TGTGCCAGCAGCGTTGGGACAGGGGTTTCCTACGAGCAGTACTTC,CASSVGTGVSYEQYF
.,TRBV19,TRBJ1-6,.,TGTGCCAGTAGTATCGACAGGTCCGAGAGCTCCTATAATTCACCCCTCCACTTT,CASSIDRSESSYNSPLHF
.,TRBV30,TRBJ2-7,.,TGTGCCTGGACGACGGGGTACGAGCAGTACTTC,CAWTTGYEQYF
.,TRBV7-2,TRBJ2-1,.,TGTGCCAGCAGCCCGCGGGCCGGAGACAATGAGCAGTTCTTC,CASSPRAGDNEQFF
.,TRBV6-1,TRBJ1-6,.,TGTGCCAGCAGTTGGGGCTCATCACAATCACCCCTCCACTTT,CASSWGSSQSPLHF